The 31 T cell receptor beta chains below come from one sample, sequenced in a study of cytomegalovirus exposure and HLA in healthy donors. PCR was performed using 60 Vbeta and 13 Jbeta primers. Method: immunoSEQ multiplex PCR; TCRdb's copy keeps in-frame clones and lacks some. The table has 180,000 or so clones, about 75% seen once. Sequencing was done on a sample of PBMCs. These receptors were obtained from a woman aged 40 to 49 in good health and CMV-seropositive.

The rearrangement links TRBV28 to TRBJ2-5, with a possible D match to TRBD1 (5 bases). The CDR3 sequence is 15 residues long. CDR1 and CDR2 (germline): MDHEN, SYDVKM. V dropped 6 bases and J dropped 11 bases, with 25 bases sitting between them. The CDR3 loop is CASSIRARPQGSQYF. CDR3 sequence (DNA): TGTGCCAGCAGCATCCGGGCCAGGCCCCAGGGTTCGCAGTACTTC.

This clone was seen a handful of times. For the CDR3, the DNA is TGTGCCAGACCGGGACTAGCGGGAGGGCCGATCCACGAGCAGTACTTC. Translating it yields CARPGLAGGPIHEQYF. V usage is TRBV9 and J usage is TRBJ2-7; 16 nucleotides line up with TRBD2. Germline assignment: CDR1 SGDLS and CDR2 YYNGEE. V shed 8 bases, J shed 5 bases, and the junction held 10 bases outside the gene matches. This CDR3 region has 16 residues. The complete variable domain, with remaining parts taken from reference TRBV9 and TRBJ2-7, reads DSGVTQTPKHLITATGQRVTLRCSPRSGDLSVYWYQQSLDQGLQFLIQYYNGEERAKGNILERFSAQQFPDLHSELNLSSLELGDSALYFCARPGLAGGPIHEQYFGPGTRLTVT.

In its sample, this clone was seen once. The same CDR3 can be traced to other DNA sequences in this sample. The V and J genes are TRBV9 and TRBJ2-2; no definite D call. The CDR3 extends over 14 amino acids. The V and J ends lost 0 bases and 1 base respectively, with 4 bases between them. Germline V lookup: CDR1 SGDLS, CDR2 YYNGEE. CDR3 loop: CASSVGQNTGELFF. CDR3 nucleotide sequence: TGTGCCAGCAGCGTAGGGCAGAACACCGGGGAGCTGTTTTTT.

This clone was seen more than once but under ten times. V and J are TRBV4-1 and TRBJ2-2; possibly TRBD2 for D (5 bases). The CDR3 runs 16 residues. Germline CDR1 reads MGHRA; CDR2 reads YSYEKL. The V and J ends lost 3 bases and 0 bases respectively, with 11 bases between them. The CDR3 nucleotides read TGCGCCAGCAGCCACGGACTCCAATCGAACACCGGGGAGCTGTTTTTT. As protein: CASSHGLQSNTGELFF.

A few counts support this clone. This rearrangement joins TRBV28 to TRBJ2-5, with 11 bases matching TRBD2. Germline CDR1 is MDHEN and CDR2 is SYDVKM. V lost 2 bases to trimming and J lost 6 bases; unmatched junction nucleotides: 8. CDR3 size: 16 residues. This chain's CDR3 is CASSLEAASGRKTQYF. CDR3 DNA sequence: TGTGCCAGCAGTTTAGAGGCGGCTAGCGGGAGGAAGACCCAGTACTTC.

This clone was seen a few times. V usage is TRBV27 and J usage is TRBJ2-7, with 7 bases aligning to TRBD2. This CDR3 region has 16 residues. V trimming: 5 bases; J trimming: 2 bases; junction bases outside the gene matches: 12. The germline gives CDR1 MNHEY, CDR2 SMNVEV (reference sequence). The CDR3 DNA is TGTGCCAGCAGTCCCGCCCCGAGCGGGGTGCCCTACGAGCAGTACTTC. This gives the protein CASSPAPSGVPYEQYF.

Only a few counts were recorded for this clone. The rearrangement links TRBV7-2 to TRBJ2-7; 9 nucleotides align to TRBD1. After removal of 4 bases from V and 0 bases from J, the junction contained 13 bases not matched to a gene. The CDR3 runs to 18 residues. Germline V gives CDR1 SGHTA, CDR2 FQGNSA. The CDR3 region is CASSSGPGTGRPSYEQYF. Written as DNA, the CDR3 is TGTGCCAGCAGCTCCGGTCCCGGGACAGGGCGTCCCTCCTACGAGCAGTACTTC.

J is TRBJ2-7 and V is TRBV28, with 10 positions matching TRBD2. The CDR3 covers 15 residues. The J segment lost 1 base and the V segment lost 7 bases, leaving 7 bases of the junction unmatched. Germline assignment: CDR1 MDHEN and CDR2 SYDVKM. The CDR3 DNA reads as TGTGCCAGCACCTCGGGACTAGCGCTTTCCTACGAGCAGTACTTC. It is translated as CASTSGLALSYEQYF.

The gene calls are TRBV5-1 and TRBJ2-7; TRBD2 agrees at 9 bases. CDR3 length equals 16 residues. Germline lookup yields CDR1 SGHRS and CDR2 YFSETQ. V lost 4 bases, J lost 1 base, and 9 bases stayed unmatched. The CDR3 DNA follows: TGCGCCAGCAGCCCGCGTCCTAGCGGGACTTCCTACGAGCAGTACTTC. Translation: CASSPRPSGTSYEQYF.

The rearrangement links TRBV6-5 to TRBJ2-5; weak D call: TRBD2 (6 bases). V was pared by 10 bases and J by 5 bases, with 11 bases between. Germline V lookup: CDR1 MNHEY, CDR2 SVGAGI. The CDR3 covers 11 residues. The CDR3 loop reads CATTGGETQYF. CDR3 in DNA: TGTGCCACCACTGGGGGGGAGACCCAGTACTTC.

This chain links TRBV7-9 with TRBJ2-3, with 8 bases lining up with TRBD2. Per the germline V gene, CDR1 is SEHNR and CDR2 is FQNEAQ (reference sequence). The ends lost 3 bases at V and 6 bases at J; junction bases unmatched: 14. The CDR3 is 17 residues long. The CDR3 nucleotides read TGTGCCAGCAGCTTGGGTGCTAGCGGGCAGCGGTTGGATACGCAGTATTTT. It translates to CASSLGASGQRLDTQYF.

The chain links TRBV19 to TRBJ2-7; 8 bases line up with TRBD2. V shed 3 bases, J shed 3 bases, and the junction held 7 bases outside the gene matches. CDR1 and CDR2 from the germline V gene are LNHDA and SQIVND (reference sequence). The CDR3 runs 15 residues. The CDR3 sequence is CASSMGSGSVYEQYF. The CDR3 DNA reads as TGTGCCAGTAGTATGGGAAGCGGGAGCGTCTACGAGCAGTACTTC.

CDR3 residues: CASSFLTPPYEQYF. CDR3 nucleotide sequence: TGTGCCAGCAGCTTTCTCACTCCCCCCTACGAGCAGTACTTC. V usage is TRBV27 and J usage is TRBJ2-7; D uncertain. The CDR3 spans 14 residues. V shed 6 bases and J shed 2 bases, with 14 bases lying between them. CDR1 is MNHEY and CDR2 is SMNVEV in the germline V gene (reference sequence).

The rearrangement joins TRBV7-9 to TRBJ1-3, with D tentatively TRBD1 (5 bases). The length of the CDR3 is 15 residues. Per germline, CDR1 SEHNR and CDR2 FQNEAQ (reference sequence). The germline V and J ends were trimmed by 6 bases and 0 bases, with 12 bases remaining between them. The CDR3 coding sequence is TGTGCCAGCAGTGGAACAGGTATCTCTGGAAACACCATATATTTT. Protein product: CASSGTGISGNTIYF.

The V gene is TRBV7-3, the J gene TRBJ2-6, with 7 nucleotides matching TRBD2. Germline loops: CDR1 SGHTA, CDR2 FQGTGA. The CDR3 spans 17 residues. J was trimmed by 3 bases and V by 2 bases; bases with no gene match: 7. The CDR3 region is CASSLGRVAGGANVLTF. CDR3 sequence (DNA): TGTGCCAGCAGCTTAGGTCGAGTAGCGGGTGGGGCCAACGTCCTGACTTTC.

This chain links TRBV7-2 with TRBJ2-1, with 7 positions matching TRBD2. Per germline, CDR1 SGHTA and CDR2 FQGNSA. The J segment lost 8 bases and the V segment lost 5 bases, leaving 12 bases of the junction unmatched. The CDR3 loop spans 15 amino acids. The CDR3 region has the DNA TGTGCCAGCAGCATCAAAGCGGGAACGGGGTATGAGCAGTTCTTC. Its protein is CASSIKAGTGYEQFF.

V usage is TRBV27 and J usage is TRBJ2-6; a weak D match, TRBD2 (6 bases). V was clipped by 6 bases and J by 2 bases, with 11 bases between them. There are 15 residues in the CDR3. CDR1 and CDR2 (germline): MNHEY, SMNVEV (reference sequence). The chain's CDR3 is CASSSRGAGANVLTF. In DNA, the CDR3 is TGTGCCAGCAGCTCCCGCGGGGCTGGGGCCAACGTCCTGACTTTC.

In its sample, this clone was seen once. The chain links TRBV2 to TRBJ1-5; D uncertain. V was shortened by 5 bases and J by 5 bases, with 13 bases between the two germline ends. Germline CDR1 SNHLY, CDR2 FYNNEI. The CDR3 spans 14 residues. CDR3 bases: TGTGCCAGCAGTACAGCCAGGCCCTATCAGCCCCAGCATTTT. Its protein product is CASSTARPYQPQHF.

The chain recombines TRBV9 with TRBJ2-7; D might be TRBD2 (5 bases). The CDR3 loop spans 15 amino acids. Germline CDR1 and CDR2: SGDLS and YYNGEE. V was shortened by 4 bases and J by 0 bases, with 14 bases between the two germline ends. The CDR3 region is CASSSQAGNSYEQYF. Here the CDR3 DNA reads TGTGCCAGCAGCAGCCAGGCGGGCAACTCCTACGAGCAGTACTTC.

This chain connects TRBV6-5 to TRBJ2-7; weak D call: TRBD2 (6 bases). The V and J ends lost 2 bases and 4 bases respectively, with 9 bases between them. This CDR3 has 13 amino acids. Germline loops: CDR1 MNHEY, CDR2 SVGAGI. This CDR3 reads CASSYGTGYEQYF. Here the CDR3 DNA reads TGTGCCAGCAGTTACGGGACTGGATACGAGCAGTACTTC.

This chain links TRBV10-2 with TRBJ1-1, with D perhaps matching TRBD1 (5 bases). Germline V gene lookup returns CDR1 WSHSY and CDR2 SAAADI. This CDR3 region has 14 residues. The V end was cut by 11 bases, the J end by 7 bases, with 23 bases between. CDR3 loop: CAAGELNPSSEAFF. Written as DNA, the CDR3 is TGCGCCGCGGGGGAGCTCAACCCCTCTAGTGAAGCTTTCTTT.

The V gene is TRBV5-1, the J gene TRBJ2-5; 11 bases are shared with TRBD2. Trimming at V came to 0 bases and at J to 2 bases, leaving 6 bases not matched to a gene. CDR1 is SGHRS and CDR2 is YFSETQ in the germline V gene. CDR3 length: 17 amino acids. This CDR3 reads CASSLVLSGREQETQYF. The CDR3 DNA sequence: TGCGCCAGCAGCTTGGTGCTTAGCGGGAGGGAACAAGAGACCCAGTACTTC.

This clone was seen only a few times. This rearrangement joins TRBV29-1 to TRBJ2-2; 8 positions match TRBD2. The trim removed 4 bases at V and 6 bases at J, leaving 7 bases unmatched. The CDR3 is 14 residues long. Germline CDR1 reads SQVTM; CDR2 reads ANQGSEA. CDR3 nucleotides: TGCAGCGTTGGGGCAGCGGGAGTGGCCGGGGAGCTGTTTTTT. This gives the protein CSVGAAGVAGELFF.

In this sample, this clone turned up a few times. This chain joins TRBV7-2 and TRBJ2-7; tentative D call: TRBD2 (6 bases). The CDR3 loop spans 15 amino acids. Germline CDR1 is SGHTA and CDR2 is FQGNSA. Trimming removed 5 bases at V and 0 bases at J, with 14 bases between. The CDR3 nucleotides are TGTGCCAGCAGCCGCGGAGCTAGCGTCTCCTACGAGCAGTACTTC. Protein: CASSRGASVSYEQYF.

V usage is TRBV19 and J usage is TRBJ1-1; D is possibly TRBD1 (6 bases). The CDR3 runs 14 residues. Trimming left V 9 bases short and J 4 bases short, with 18 bases between. Germline V gives CDR1 LNHDA, CDR2 SQIVND (reference sequence). This CDR3 reads CASRSRGAGTEAFF. In nucleotides, the CDR3 is TGTGCCAGCCGTTCACGGGGGGCAGGCACTGAAGCTTTCTTT.

This chain connects TRBV5-8 to TRBJ2-3; no reliable D call. Germline V lookup: CDR1 SGHTS, CDR2 YDEGEE. The CDR3 spans 14 residues. Deletions cut 8 bases from V and 6 bases from J, with 19 bases between. The CDR3 region has the DNA TGTGCCAGTGCTGGTGACATGGTGTCGGATACGCAGTATTTT. It encodes CASAGDMVSDTQYF. The full variable domain, rest sourced from reference TRBV5-8 and TRBJ2-3, is EAGVTQSPTHLIKTRGQQATLRCSPISGHTSVYWYQQALGLGLQFLLWYDEGEERNRGNFPPRFSGRQFPNYSSELNVNALELEDSALYLCASAGDMVSDTQYFGPGTRLTVL.

CDR3 in DNA: TGTGCCAGCAGCTCTGGACAGGGGGCAGGGACCCAGTACTTC. It encodes CASSSGQGAGTQYF. The chain employs TRBV7-9 and TRBJ2-5; 11 bases map to TRBD1. Unmatched junction bases numbered 5, after V lost 4 bases and J lost 7 bases. Germline V gene sequence: CDR1 SEHNR, CDR2 FQNEAQ (reference sequence). CDR3 length: 14 residues.

A word on this clone: An end of the junction does not agree with germline; a read error may underlie this. The rearrangement links TRBV7-7 to TRBJ2-3, with 13 bases aligning to TRBD2. The CDR3 sequence is 15 residues long. Germline V gene sequence: CDR1 SSHAT, CDR2 FNYEAQ (reference sequence). CDR3 loop: CASSPLAGGTDTQYF. CDR3 nucleotides: TGTGCTAGCAGCCCACTAGCGGGAGGGACAGATACGCAGTATTTT.

In its sample, this clone was seen a few times. J is TRBJ1-2 and V is TRBV28, with 8 nucleotides matching TRBD1. CDR3 length: 15 residues. V shed 6 bases, J shed 4 bases, and the junction held 10 bases outside the gene matches. Looked up from germline, CDR1 is MDHEN and CDR2 is SYDVKM. The CDR3 loop is CASSRTGGRIYGYTF. CDR3 bases: TGTGCCAGCAGCCGCACAGGGGGGCGGATCTATGGCTACACCTTC.

The gene calls are TRBV4-2 and TRBJ2-7; 7 nucleotides match TRBD2. The CDR3 extends over 12 amino acids. Germline loops: CDR1 LGHNA, CDR2 YNFKEQ. V shed 1 base and J 6 bases; nucleotides not matched to a gene: 0. CDR3 nucleotide sequence: TGTGCCAGCAGCCAAGCGGGAGGCGAGCAGTACTTC. Translation gives CASSQAGGEQYF.

This clone has a handful of counts. The chain recombines TRBV5-1 with TRBJ2-3; D might be TRBD1 (7 bases). Germline assignment: CDR1 SGHRS and CDR2 YFSETQ. V dropped 2 bases and J dropped 0 bases, with 10 bases sitting between them. The CDR3 runs 15 residues. This chain's CDR3 is CASSLQGTSTDTQYF. The CDR3 bases are TGCGCCAGCAGCTTACAGGGGACTAGCACAGATACGCAGTATTTT.